Below are 17 T cell receptor beta chains sequenced from a single sample in a study of blood T cell repertoires in COVID-19. TCRdb's table, derived via immunoSEQ multiplex PCR, lists solely in-frame clones and lacks some. The sample contains roughly 100,000 clones, roughly 80% of which appear only once. What was sequenced was peripheral blood. The origin of the receptors is a human donor in a cohort sampled during active COVID-19.

The chain uses TRBV28 and TRBJ1-3; no clear D gene. Germline loops: CDR1 MDHEN, CDR2 SYDVKM. Trimming removed 2 bases at V and 3 bases at J, with 8 bases between. The CDR3 has 14 residues. The DNA for the CDR3 is TGTGCCAGCAGTTTAACTAGGGTTGGAAACACCATATATTTT. Translating gives CASSLTRVGNTIYF.

Turning to this clone: At the DNA level, this CDR3 is encoded by other sequences in the same sample as well. This chain joins TRBV9 and TRBJ2-1; unclear D gene. Trimming stripped 0 bases from V and 4 bases from J, with 11 bases between. CDR1 and CDR2 from the germline V gene are SGDLS and YYNGEE. The CDR3 is 15 amino acids. CDR3 region: CASSVAPGSYNEQFF. CDR3 in DNA: TGTGCCAGCAGCGTAGCCCCAGGATCTTACAATGAGCAGTTCTTC.

The gene calls are TRBV7-2 and TRBJ2-2; D unclear. CDR1 and CDR2 (germline): SGHTA, FQGNSA. Trimming stripped 5 bases from V and 4 bases from J, with 14 bases between. This CDR3 region has 15 residues. The CDR3 reads CASSRPQASTGELFF. In DNA, the CDR3 is TGTGCCAGCAGCAGGCCCCAGGCAAGCACCGGGGAGCTGTTTTTT.

This chain connects TRBV7-2 to TRBJ1-6; weak D call: TRBD1 (5 bases). The V end lost 2 bases, the J end lost 4 bases, and 6 bases lay between the germline ends. In germline, CDR1 is SGHTA, CDR2 FQGNSA. The CDR3 length is 14 residues. The CDR3, as DNA: TGTGCCAGCAGCTTACAGGGATATAATTCACCCCTCCACTTT. Translation: CASSLQGYNSPLHF. Full variable domain (outside the CDR3, taken from reference TRBV7-2 and TRBJ1-6): GAGVSQSPSNKVTEKGKDVELRCDPISGHTALYWYRQSLGQGLEFLIYFQGNSAPDKSGLPSDRFSAERTGGSVSTLTIQRTQQEDSAVYLCASSLQGYNSPLHFGNGTRLTVT.

The rearrangement uses TRBV9 and TRBJ2-1; 7 nucleotides line up with TRBD2. J gave up 3 bases and V 5 bases, and 5 bases lay outside the gene matches. The CDR3 has 14 residues. Germline-derived CDR1 and CDR2 are SGDLS and YYNGEE. The CDR3 coding sequence is TGTGCCAGCAGTCCGGGACTACACTACAATGAGCAGTTCTTC. As protein: CASSPGLHYNEQFF. Full variable domain (remainder filled in from reference TRBV9 and TRBJ2-1): DSGVTQTPKHLITATGQRVTLRCSPRSGDLSVYWYQQSLDQGLQFLIQYYNGEERAKGNILERFSAQQFPDLHSELNLSSLELGDSALYFCASSPGLHYNEQFFGPGTRLTVL.

This clone is a singleton in its sample. This chain links TRBV7-9 with TRBJ2-2; weak D call: TRBD1 (6 bases). Trimming pared 5 bases from V and 9 bases from J, leaving 22 bases between. This CDR3 is built from 16 residues. Per the germline V gene, CDR1 is SEHNR and CDR2 is FQNEAQ (reference sequence). Written as DNA, the CDR3 is TGTGCCAGCAGCCCCTTAGAGCAGGGGTGGATCCGGGAGCTGTTTTTT. It specifies CASSPLEQGWIRELFF. The full variable domain, with the rest looked up from reference TRBV7-9 and TRBJ2-2, is DTGVSQNPRHKITKRGQNVTFRCDPISEHNRLYWYRQTLGQGPEFLTYFQNEAQLEKSRLLSDRFSAERPKGSFSTLEIQRTEQGDSAMYLCASSPLEQGWIRELFFGEGSRLTVL.

DNA of the CDR3: TGTGCCAGCAGCTTAGTTGGGGCCCCGACAGGGGGTTTGGGTTCACCCCTCCACTTT. As protein: CASSLVGAPTGGLGSPLHF. The chain recombines TRBV7-2 with TRBJ1-6; TRBD1 aligns across 9 bases. Germline CDR1 is SGHTA and CDR2 is FQGNSA. The trim removed 1 base at V and 9 bases at J, leaving 16 bases unmatched. This CDR3 region has 19 residues.

The rearrangement links TRBV7-8 to TRBJ2-7; the D is unclear. This CDR3 has 13 residues. The V and J ends lost 1 base and 2 bases respectively, with 6 bases between them. Looked up from germline, CDR1 is SGHVS and CDR2 is FQNEAQ. The CDR3 spells CASSLGGTYEQYF. CDR3 nucleotide sequence: TGTGCCAGCAGCTTAGGAGGTACCTACGAGCAGTACTTC.

The chain uses TRBV6-5 and TRBJ2-5, with 14 nucleotides matching TRBD2. Losses at the gene ends were 4 bases for V and 10 bases for J; bases not matched to a gene: 8. The CDR3 has 15 residues. CDR1 and CDR2 from the germline V gene are MNHEY and SVGAGI. In nucleotides, the CDR3 is TGTGCCAGCAGTTTAACCGGGACTAGCGGGGGAGTCCAGTACTTC. It specifies CASSLTGTSGGVQYF.

The chain couples TRBV10-3 to TRBJ1-6, with D possibly matching TRBD1 (5 bases). CDR1 and CDR2 from the germline V gene are ENHRY and SYGVKD. Trimming removed 3 bases at V and 8 bases at J, with 14 bases between. The CDR3 consists of 15 residues. This chain's CDR3 is CAISEGKGWDSPLHF. CDR3 nucleotides: TGTGCCATCAGTGAAGGGAAGGGGTGGGATTCACCCCTCCACTTT.

This clone was detected once. The chain joins TRBV4-2 to TRBJ2-2, with 13 bases identical to TRBD2. Germline V gene data show CDR1 as LGHNA and CDR2 as YNFKEQ. Trimming took 0 bases from V and 4 from J; bases not matched to a gene: 8. This CDR3 is built from 19 residues. The CDR3 region has the DNA TGTGCCAGCAGCCAAGATCTTCTGGGACTAGCGGGGTTCACCGGGGAGCTGTTTTTT. Residues: CASSQDLLGLAGFTGELFF.

The rearrangement joins TRBV5-4 to TRBJ2-3; TRBD2 agrees at 11 bases. V was pared by 4 bases and J by 5 bases, with 9 bases of the junction left unmatched. CDR1 SGHNT and CDR2 YYREEE come from the germline V gene (reference sequence). The CDR3 has 16 residues. CDR3 protein: CASSGGLAESLDTQYF. CDR3 DNA: TGTGCCAGCAGCGGGGGACTAGCGGAGTCATTAGATACGCAGTATTTT.

The chain recombines TRBV9 with TRBJ2-3; D is perhaps TRBD1 (5 bases). Per the germline V gene, CDR1 is SGDLS and CDR2 is YYNGEE. V dropped 0 bases and J dropped 6 bases, with 11 bases sitting between them. This CDR3 has 14 amino acids. The CDR3 protein is CASSVEIGADTQYF. The CDR3 DNA is TGTGCCAGCAGCGTAGAGATAGGGGCGGATACGCAGTATTTT.

This chain joins TRBV28 and TRBJ2-1, with TRBD2 as a possible D gene (6 bases). V shed 6 bases and J shed 0 bases, with 18 bases lying between them. The CDR3 has 17 amino acids. Germline V lookup: CDR1 MDHEN, CDR2 SYDVKM. The CDR3 nucleotides read TGTGCCAGCAGCCCTGCGGAGGGGCCAAGCTCCTACAATGAGCAGTTCTTC. Its translation is CASSPAEGPSSYNEQFF.

The chain links TRBV5-6 to TRBJ1-2; TRBD1 agrees at 9 bases. Germline V gene data show CDR1 as SGHDT and CDR2 as YYEEEE. The V gene end was trimmed by 1 base and the J gene end by 4 bases; junction bases not matched to a gene: 8. CDR3 length: 16 residues. CDR3 nucleotide sequence: TGTGCCAGCAGCTTGAGGGGACAGGGAGGGGTCTATGGCTACACCTTC. Amino acids: CASSLRGQGGVYGYTF.

This chain joins TRBV2 and TRBJ2-3; 10 bases are a match to TRBD2. The CDR3 totals 16 residues. Germline V gene lookup returns CDR1 SNHLY and CDR2 FYNNEI. J was trimmed by 4 bases and V by 5 bases; bases with no gene match: 9. The CDR3 bases are TGTGCCAGCAGTCCTGAGCGGGGGGGCGGGTCAGATACGCAGTATTTT. Translated, it gives CASSPERGGGSDTQYF.

V gene TRBV7-6 combines with J gene TRBJ2-7, with TRBD1 identical over 9 bases. V was clipped by 1 base and J by 2 bases; unmatched bases: 3. Germline V lookup: CDR1 SGHVS, CDR2 FNYEAQ. The CDR3 totals 15 residues. CDR3 residues: CASSLEDRGTYEQYF. The DNA of the CDR3 is TGTGCCAGCAGCTTAGAGGACAGGGGAACCTACGAGCAGTACTTC.